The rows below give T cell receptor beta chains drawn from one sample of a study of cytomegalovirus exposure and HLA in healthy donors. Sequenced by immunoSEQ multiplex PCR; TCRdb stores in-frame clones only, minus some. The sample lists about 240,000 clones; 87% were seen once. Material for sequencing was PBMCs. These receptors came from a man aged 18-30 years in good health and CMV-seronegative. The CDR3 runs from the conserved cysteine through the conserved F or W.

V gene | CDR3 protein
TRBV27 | CASSDASGEVGTEAFF
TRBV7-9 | CASSLSGTTDTQYF
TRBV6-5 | CASSSDRGGQPQHF
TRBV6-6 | CASSRQEGYTF
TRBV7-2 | CASSLVGLTDNEQFF
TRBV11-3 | CASSGGTENTEAFF
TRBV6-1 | CASIGTPVYEQYF
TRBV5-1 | CASSLTGGAGYEQYF
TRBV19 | CASSIEGTGRYNSPLHF
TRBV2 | CASSPGWGFYEQYF
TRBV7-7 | CASSGAGGGEQFF
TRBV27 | CASSLDRWGYEQYF
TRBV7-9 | CASSTDPWLLGGSYEQYF
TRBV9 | CASSVDGQTNGYTF
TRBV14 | CASSQGTGISGANVLTF
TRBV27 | CASRGTGGWGNQPQHF
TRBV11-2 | CASSLQGASTEAFF
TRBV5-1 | CASSSTGSTYEQYF